The sequence of this TCR beta chain was determined in a study of technical replicates of blood from a handful of donors. The germline gives CDR1 MGHRA, CDR2 YSYEKL. This CDR3 region has 13 residues. The V end lost 2 bases, the J end lost 4 bases, and 6 bases lay between the germline ends. Only in-frame clones appear in the TCRdb table, and some are missing; sequencing was by immunoSEQ multiplex PCR. The data hold fewer than 90,000 clones, with around 97% observed a single time. Concerning this clone: Other DNA sequences from this sample encode an identical CDR3 as well.

V and J are TRBV4-1 and TRBJ1-5; possibly TRBD1 for D (6 bases). Sequencing was performed on T cells isolated from PBMCs. This TCR derives from a human donor in good health. The chain's CDR3 is CASSQQGNQPQHF. CDR3 nucleotides: TGCGCCAGCAGCCAACAGGGGAATCAGCCCCAGCATTTT.